What follows are 9 T cell receptor beta chains derived from one specimen sequenced in a study of human T cells and chemical hapten exposure. TCRdb reprocessed the RACE reads with MiXCR, giving one entry per CDR3 protein. The table shows roughly 100,000 distinct CDR3 sequences, with approximately 12% occurring only once. Time point reported: pre-sensitization, week 0. Indicated treatment: therapeutic diphenylcyclopropenone sensitization with weekly scalp DPC. Material: whole blood, obtained in connection with sensitization to the hapten diphenylcyclopropenone (DPC). The receptors shown here come from a woman between 50 and 59 years old with alopecia areata. Some clones in this sample may be carry-over from other donors' samples.

The chain carries TRBV18 and TRBJ2-3, with no clear D. Per germline, CDR1 KGHSH and CDR2 LQKENI. The CDR3 extends over 14 amino acids. V lost 3 bases to trimming and J lost 4 bases, with 11 bases between them. The CDR3 DNA reads as TGTGCCAGCTCACCTTATGAGTCCCCAGATACGCAGTATTTT. It encodes CASSPYESPDTQYF.

The chain recombines TRBV7-2 with TRBJ2-1; 7 bases match TRBD2. Germline CDR1 SGHTA, CDR2 FQGNSA. Germline trimming cut 5 bases from V and 10 bases from J; bases unmatched to any gene: 11. The CDR3 is 14 residues long. CDR3 nucleotides: TGTGCCAGCAGCCTTACCGGGGCTAGCGGCGAGCAGTTCTTC. It translates to CASSLTGASGEQFF.

Details on this clonotype: One end of the junction fails to match germline, which may point to a read error. This sequence joins TRBV11-2 and TRBJ2-1; the D gene could be TRBD1 or TRBD2 (5 bases each). The CDR3 loop spans 13 amino acids. Germline V gene sequence: CDR1 SGHAT, CDR2 FQNNGV. The CDR3 nucleotides are TGTGCCAGCAGCTTAGATCGAGTAGGGACCCCCTCGTTC. Translated: CASSLDRVGTPSF.

The chain joins TRBV11-2 to TRBJ2-1, with D possibly being TRBD2 (6 bases). In germline, CDR1 is SGHAT, CDR2 FQNNGV. CDR3 length: 14 amino acids. The V end lost 3 bases, the J end lost 7 bases, and 13 bases lay between the germline ends. The CDR3 spells CASSFFGGLNEQFF. The CDR3 DNA is TGTGCCAGCAGCTTTTTTGGGGGGTTAAATGAGCAGTTCTTC.

This clonotype was picked up a small number of times. The junction departs from germline at one end; a sequencing error may be responsible. This chain links TRBV5-6 with TRBJ1-6; D is ambiguous. Germline V gene sequence: CDR1 SGHDT, CDR2 YYEEEE. The CDR3 contains 13 residues. CDR3 DNA sequence: TGTGCCAGCAGCTTCGGACCCTTAGGGCGCTTTAACTTT. Protein sequence: CASSFGPLGRFNF.

The rearrangement uses TRBV18 and TRBJ1-2; no clear D gene. The CDR3 is made up of 13 amino acids. In germline, CDR1 is KGHSH, CDR2 LQKENI. With 3 bases removed from V and 2 bases from J, the gap between germline ends came to 7 bases. The CDR3 bases are TGTGCCAGCTCACCTTCGGGCAACTATGGCTACACCTTC. Encoded protein: CASSPSGNYGYTF.

The chain joins TRBV7-9 to TRBJ2-1; D perhaps matches TRBD1 (6 bases). The CDR3 extends over 18 amino acids. In germline, CDR1 is SEHNR, CDR2 FQNEAQ (reference sequence). The ends were cut back, 1 base at V and 1 base at J, with 17 bases in the middle. CDR3 DNA: TGTGCCAGCAGCTTAGGCCCCGGACAGACGGAATCCTACAATGAGCAGTTCTTC. As protein: CASSLGPGQTESYNEQFF.

This clonotype has a count of ten or more. A junction boundary mismatches the germline segment, possibly from a read error. The chain carries TRBV7-7 and TRBJ2-1; D may be TRBD1 (6 bases). The CDR3 is made up of 14 amino acids. Looked up from germline, CDR1 is SSHAT and CDR2 is FNYEAQ (reference sequence). The CDR3 sequence is CASSLSHRVNEQFF. The CDR3 nucleotides read TGTGCTAGCAGCTTGAGCCACAGGGTCAATGAGCAGTTCTTC.

The gene calls are TRBV7-6 and TRBJ2-1; D not certain. This CDR3 spans 15 amino acids. The V and J ends lost 11 bases and 3 bases respectively, with 20 bases between them. Germline V gene sequence: CDR1 SGHVS, CDR2 FNYEAQ. The CDR3 DNA follows: TGTGCCTCCTCGGCCTCGAGACTTAACTACAATGAGCAGTTCTTC. Residues: CASSASRLNYNEQFF.